The entry below describes one TCR beta chain. Its antigen is currently unknown. The same CDR3 also results from other DNA sequences found in this sample. The CDR3 contains 14 residues. The germline V gene encodes CDR1 MDHEN and CDR2 SYDVKM. V shed 6 bases, J shed 5 bases, and the junction held 6 bases outside the gene matches. Sorted-subset replicate PCRs used around 0.2 ug DNA, approximately 33,000 T cell genomes. Sequencing used immunoSEQ multiplex PCR; TCRdb keeps in-frame clones, though not all of them. The sample lists some 1.5 million clones; roughly 96% were seen once. Caucasian adults residing in Nashville, Tennessee made up all the donors. This sample is part of a study of shared clonotypes between healthy human individuals. Overall study results and limits: On the whole, naive subsets had larger estimated richness than memory subsets had. It was the few donors that limited the genetic and exposure-history diversity represented.

The sequenced sample was naive CD4+ T cells sorted from blood. The subset was: CD45RA+ positively selected. The rearrangement uses TRBV28 and TRBJ1-5; 8 positions agree with TRBD1. This TCR derives from a man aged 25-45 years in good health. CDR3 amino acids: CASSSGQGDQPQHF. In nucleotides, the CDR3 is TGTGCCAGCAGCTCTGGACAGGGAGATCAGCCCCAGCATTTT.